The 23 T cell receptor beta chains listed next were all sequenced from one sample in a study of tumor-infiltrating lymphocytes in primary liver carcinoma. TCR beta cDNA was prepared out of roughly 450 ng total RNA by means of a constant-region primer. Three rounds of nested multiplex PCR with slightly modified ARM-PCR produced TCR beta libraries. Rounds one and two of PCR, each of 10 cycles, were primed with TRBV1-TRBV30 forward primers and a C-beta reverse primer. MiXCR was run by TCRdb on the multiplex PCR reads, yielding one entry per CDR3 protein. The sample includes 90,000 to 140,000 distinct CDR3 sequences, roughly four fifths of them seen just once. Both RNA and DNA were isolated together from about 19-30 mg of bulk tissue that had not been sorted. Sequenced sample: liver tumor tissue from sampling region 3. Described subset: tumor region T3, left-lateral pole. The receptors stem from a man aged 35-49 years with primary liver carcinoma and hepatitis B virus infection.

In regard to this clonotype: The CDR3 carries no conserved terminal phenylalanine or tryptophan, so it likely arises from a read error. This chain links TRBV5-1 with TRBJ1-2, with D uncertain. This CDR3 has 15 amino acids. V was clipped by 0 bases and J by 6 bases, with 15 bases between them. CDR1 is SGHRS, CDR2 YFSETQ, per germline. DNA for the CDR3: TGCGCCAGCAGCTTGGTATTAGGACGGGGAGATGGCTACACCTCC. Encoded protein: CASSLVLGRGDGYTS.

For this clonotype: The junction departs from germline at one end; a sequencing error may be responsible. The chain carries TRBV10-3 and TRBJ1-5; D possibly corresponds to TRBD1 (5 bases). CDR3 length equals 14 residues. CDR1 and CDR2 from the germline V gene are ENHRY and SYGVKD. The CDR3 region is CAISPTEGNQPQHF. In DNA form, the CDR3 reads TGTGCCATCAGTCCGACAGAGGGTAATCAGCCCCAACATTTT.

Only one count was recorded for this clonotype. The chain links TRBV5-5 to TRBJ1-6; D is possibly TRBD1 (6 bases). The V end lost 7 bases, the J end lost 10 bases, and 15 bases lay between the germline ends. Per the germline V gene, CDR1 is SGHKS and CDR2 is YYEKEE (reference sequence). CDR3 length equals 13 residues. The CDR3 nucleotides are TGTGCCAGCTGCCTAGGGGGTAACTCACCCCTCCACTTT. Its translation: CASCLGGNSPLHF.

This clonotype was detected only a few times. The CDR3 does not end in the conserved phenylalanine or tryptophan, so this is likely a read error. The DNA is omitted, as the CDR3 cannot be located on it reliably, and the CDR3 follows TCRdb's listing. V is TRBV4-3 and J is TRBJ1-6; no check of the table's D call, TRBD1, against the DNA was made. A total of 16 residues make up the CDR3, ends included. Germline V CDR1 and CDR2: LGHNA, YSLEER. The CDR3 here is CASSSWDRGRNSPFHI.

With regard to this clonotype: Germline and junction disagree at one end, which may indicate a read error. The rearrangement joins TRBV11-2 to TRBJ2-5; D ambiguous. The CDR3 is made up of 17 amino acids. From germline, CDR1 is SGHAT and CDR2 FQNNGV. This chain's CDR3 is CASSLGLAFRLQETQYF. The CDR3 DNA sequence: TGTGCCAGTAGCTTAGGGCTCGCTTTCCGACTGCAAGAGACCCAGTACTTC.

On this clonotype itself: At one end, the junction sequence differs from germline, possibly due to a read error. The chain combines TRBV11-2 with TRBJ2-3; tentatively, D is TRBD2 (6 bases). This CDR3 has 15 residues. CDR1 and CDR2 (germline): SGHAT, FQNNGV. The CDR3 DNA follows: TGTACCAACAGCCCAGACTCGGGCGGGGCCGATACACAGTATTTT. This gives the protein CTNSPDSGGADTQYF.

With respect to this clonotype: This may arise from a read error, as a much more abundant clone is one base away. The chain uses TRBV7-2 and TRBJ2-3; the D is unclear. The CDR3 is 15 amino acids. V gave up 4 bases and J gave up 4 bases, with 15 bases separating them. CDR1 is SGHTA and CDR2 is FQGNSA in the germline V gene. DNA for the CDR3: TGTGCCAGCAGCTCTCCTCGACAAGGGCCAGATACGCAGTATTTT. Translation gives CASSSPRQGPDTQYF.

The chain carries TRBV9 and TRBJ2-2; 11 nucleotides agree with TRBD2. Trimming removed 5 bases from V and 4 bases from J; junction bases left unmatched: 4. Germline CDR1 SGDLS, CDR2 YYNGEE. The CDR3 totals 15 residues. Written as DNA, the CDR3 is TGTGCCAGCAGGCCTACTAGCGGGAGCACCGGGGAGCTGTTTTTT. This codes for CASRPTSGSTGELFF.

Concerning this clonotype itself: Compared with germline, one end of the junction differs, possibly owing to a read error. J is TRBJ2-7 and V is TRBV11-1; D is undetermined. The CDR3 loop spans 13 amino acids. CDR1 SGHAT and CDR2 FQDESV come from the germline V gene (reference sequence). This CDR3 reads CASRGNRSYEQYF. The CDR3 bases are TGTGCCAGCAGAGGGAATCGATCCTATGAGCAGTACTTC.

As to this clonotype: This may come from a read error, since a much larger clone is one base off. DNA for the CDR3: TGTCCCAGCAGCCCTACCCACACTGAAGCTTTCTTT. Amino acids: CPSSPTHTEAFF. The rearrangement links TRBV28 to TRBJ1-1; D gene unclear. From germline, CDR1 is MDHEN and CDR2 SYDVKM. This CDR3 spans 12 amino acids. Full variable domain (outside the CDR3, taken from reference TRBV28 and TRBJ1-1): DVKVTQSSRYLVKRTGEKVFLECVQDMDHENMFWYRQDPGLGLRLIYFSYDVKMKEKGDIPEGYSVSREKKERFSLILESASTNQTSMYLCPSSPTHTEAFFGQGTRLTVV.

In the case of this clonotype: The junction departs from the called germline gene at one end, perhaps through a read error. The CDR3 DNA reads TGTGTCAGCACTTCAGTCGAGGGCCGATCCGGGGAGCTATTTTTT. This encodes CVSTSVEGRSGELFF. The chain combines TRBV28 with TRBJ2-2; maybe TRBD2 (5 bases). CDR3 size: 15 residues. CDR1 MDHEN and CDR2 SYDVKM come from the germline V gene.

The chain employs TRBV5-6 and TRBJ2-5; tentative D call: TRBD2 (5 bases). The V end lost 7 bases, the J end lost 1 base, and 11 bases lay between the germline ends. This CDR3 has 13 residues. Germline V gene data show CDR1 as SGHDT and CDR2 as YYEEEE. The CDR3 is CASLEASQETQYF. Here the CDR3 DNA reads TGTGCCAGCTTGGAGGCTAGCCAAGAGACCCAGTACTTC.

This clonotype was recorded once. At one end, the junction sequence differs from germline, possibly due to a read error. V usage is TRBV4-1 and J usage is TRBJ2-3; 11 positions match TRBD2. Germline-derived CDR1 and CDR2 are MGHRA and YSYEKL. CDR3 length: 17 residues. As DNA, the CDR3 is TGCGCCAGGAGCCAAGACCGGACTAGCGGGAGCACAGATACGCAGTATTTT. The encoded protein is CARSQDRTSGSTDTQYF.

In DNA, the CDR3 is TGTGCCAGCAGCTTGGGACGGAACCGTTCTGGGTACAGTGAACAGTTCTTC. Translation gives CASSLGRNRSGYSEQFF. The V call is TRBV5-6, the J call TRBJ2-1; unclear D gene. Germline V lookup: CDR1 SGHDT, CDR2 YYEEEE. V was shortened by 0 bases and J by 13 bases, with 26 bases between the two germline ends. CDR3 length: 17 amino acids.

Regarding this clonotype: A read error may account for a junction end that differs from germline. The genes are TRBV6-5 and TRBJ2-2; D tentatively reads TRBD1 or TRBD2 (6 bases each). The CDR3 runs to 15 residues. Germline lookup yields CDR1 MNHEY and CDR2 SVGAGI. The CDR3 reads CASCYRGLGTGELFF. The CDR3 DNA reads TGTGCCAGCTGTTACCGGGGGCTGGGGACCGGGGAGTTGTTTTTT.

Regarding this clonotype: The junction departs from the called germline gene at one end, perhaps through a read error. This CDR3 is CTSSEQGRANVLAF. In nucleotides, the CDR3 is TGTACCAGCAGTGAACAGGGAAGGGCCAACGTCCTGGCTTTC. The rearrangement joins TRBV6-1 to TRBJ2-6; tentative D call: TRBD1 (6 bases). Germline V gene lookup returns CDR1 MNHNS and CDR2 SASEGT. This CDR3 is 14 amino acids long.

This clonotype came up many times. The rearrangement joins TRBV12-5 to TRBJ2-1; D gene unclear. The germline gives CDR1 LGHNT, CDR2 FRNRAP. Trimming pared 4 bases from V and 11 bases from J, leaving 15 bases between. The CDR3 consists of 13 residues. The CDR3 reads CASGSDVGLKQFF. The CDR3 nucleotides read TGTGCTAGTGGTTCCGACGTAGGTCTAAAGCAGTTCTTC.

Turning to this clonotype: This likely comes from a read error, as the CDR3 has no conserved phenylalanine or tryptophan at its end. The chain uses TRBV4-2 and TRBJ1-4; D uncertain. The germline V gene has CDR1 LGHNA and CDR2 YNFKEQ. The CDR3 has 13 residues. CDR3 in DNA: TGTGGCAGCAGCCAGCCCCACCGTGGAAAACTGTTTTCT. Its translation: CGSSQPHRGKLFS.

Of note for this clonotype: Relative to the germline gene, one junction end is altered; a read error may explain this. This chain connects TRBV12-3 or TRBV12-4 to TRBJ1-5; 9 nucleotides align to TRBD1. This CDR3 has 16 amino acids. The CDR3 loop reads CANSPSGQGRAQPHHF. The CDR3, as DNA: TGTGCCAACAGTCCCTCAGGACAGGGGAGGGCTCAGCCCCATCATTTT.

The chain is built from TRBV19 and TRBJ2-3, with D tentatively TRBD2 (6 bases). Germline lookup yields CDR1 LNHDA and CDR2 SQIVND (reference sequence). Trimming cost V 4 bases and J 0 bases, with 8 bases left between them. This CDR3 contains 14 residues. CDR3 sequence: CASSRGGSTDTQYF. In nucleotides, the CDR3 is TGTGCCAGTAGTAGGGGAGGAAGCACAGATACGCAGTATTTT.

About this clonotype itself: A much larger clone is a single base away; this may be a read error. This chain joins TRBV28 and TRBJ2-3; D is perhaps TRBD1 (6 bases). The V and J ends lost 3 bases and 2 bases respectively, with 9 bases between them. The CDR3 loop spans 14 amino acids. Germline CDR1 reads MDHEN; CDR2 reads SYDVKM. The CDR3 here is CASSFDRITDTQYF. CDR3 sequence (DNA): TGTGCCAGCAGTTTCGACAGGATCACAGATACGCAGTATTTT.

Many counts were recorded for this clonotype. With a much larger clone just one base away, this may be a read error. The chain recombines TRBV12-3 or TRBV12-4 with TRBJ1-4; 9 bases fit TRBD1. The CDR3 consists of 14 residues. DNA of the CDR3: TGTGCCAGCGGGGGGACAGGGAACCGAAACGGACTGCTTTTT. As protein: CASGGTGNRNGLLF.

Points on this clonotype: A read error may explain this, as a much larger clone is one base away. This chain joins TRBV28 and TRBJ2-7; perhaps TRBD2 as D (6 bases). Germline V gene data show CDR1 as MDHEN and CDR2 as SYDVKM. Trimming took 2 bases from V and 5 from J, leaving 22 bases between them. The CDR3 has 17 residues. The CDR3 here is CASSLAATRGKQNEQYF. The CDR3, as DNA: TGTGCCAGCAGTTTAGCCGCGACTAGAGGGAAACAGAACGAGCAGTACTTC.